What follows are 23 T cell receptor beta chains derived from one specimen sequenced in a study of identical twins. TCRdb processed the 5' RACE reads anew with MiXCR; each CDR3 protein has one entry. The data hold over 500,000 distinct CDR3 sequences, with roughly a fifth observed a single time. The same sample was also used in a study of T cells expressing NK-cell markers.

The sequenced material came from CD4+ T cells sorted from blood. Receptor source: a woman aged 18-29 years in good health.

This chain uses TRBV20-1 with TRBJ2-7, with a weak D call TRBD2 (6 bases). V shed 3 bases and J shed 6 bases, with 12 bases lying between them. This CDR3 is 12 amino acids long. Germline V gene data show CDR1 as DFQATT and CDR2 as SNEGSKA (reference sequence). CDR3 bases: TGCAGTGCTAGCGGGGGATGGGGCGAGCAGTACTTC. This translates into CSASGGWGEQYF.

In this sample, this clonotype turned up a few times. The chain joins TRBV5-6 to TRBJ2-7, with D perhaps matching TRBD2 (6 bases). The CDR3 consists of 14 residues. CDR1 SGHDT and CDR2 YYEEEE come from the germline V gene. Trimming removed 1 base from V and 1 base from J, with 9 bases in between. CDR3 DNA sequence: TGTGCCAGCAGCTTGAACGGGGGATCCTACGAGCAGTACTTC. Its translation: CASSLNGGSYEQYF.

The rearrangement uses TRBV5-6 and TRBJ2-3; 12 nucleotides align to TRBD2. This CDR3 is built from 15 residues. V trimming: 0 bases; J trimming: 5 bases; junction bases outside the gene matches: 1. Germline V CDR1 and CDR2: SGHDT, YYEEEE. Here the CDR3 reads CASSLVGLAGDTQYF. The CDR3, as DNA: TGTGCCAGCAGCTTGGTGGGACTAGCGGGAGATACGCAGTATTTT.

The rearrangement joins TRBV12-5 to TRBJ2-7; unclear D gene. Between the trimmed V and J ends, which lost 1 base and 0 bases, there was a span of 16 bases. Germline V gene lookup returns CDR1 LGHNT and CDR2 FRNRAP. The CDR3 runs to 17 residues. CDR3 in DNA: TGTGCTAGTGGTTTGGGGACCGGATACATAAACTCCTACGAGCAGTACTTC. As protein: CASGLGTGYINSYEQYF.

J is TRBJ2-7 and V is TRBV7-9; tentative D call: TRBD2 (6 bases). Germline loops: CDR1 SEHNR, CDR2 FQNEAQ (reference sequence). Between the trimmed V and J ends, which lost 5 bases and 1 base, there was a span of 18 bases. There are 16 residues in the CDR3. CDR3 protein: CASSPVVAGRSYEQYF. As DNA, the CDR3 is TGTGCCAGCAGCCCAGTGGTCGCGGGACGATCCTACGAGCAGTACTTC.

The V and J genes are TRBV5-1 and TRBJ2-3, with TRBD1 identical over 7 bases. The junction had 4 bases not matched to a gene; V was cut back by 4 bases and J by 2 bases. Germline-derived CDR1 and CDR2 are SGHRS and YFSETQ. This CDR3 has 14 residues. DNA of the CDR3: TGCGCCAGCAGCCTTGGACAGGCCACAGATACGCAGTATTTT. Translated: CASSLGQATDTQYF.

The CDR3 is CASSPGQAAEAFF. The CDR3 bases are TGCGCCAGCAGCCCCGGACAGGCGGCTGAAGCTTTCTTT. V and J are TRBV5-1 and TRBJ1-1; 7 nucleotides align to TRBD1. Germline loops: CDR1 SGHRS, CDR2 YFSETQ. Trimming at V came to 4 bases and at J to 6 bases, leaving 6 bases not matched to a gene. This CDR3 has 13 residues. Using reference TRBV5-1 and TRBJ1-1 for the parts outside the CDR3, the full variable domain is KAGVTQTPRYLIKTRGQQVTLSCSPISGHRSVSWYQQTPGQGLQFLFEYFSETQRNKGNFPGRFSGRQFSNSRSEMNVSTLELGDSALYLCASSPGQAAEAFFGQGTRLTVV.

J is TRBJ1-6 and V is TRBV7-9, with D maybe TRBD1 (5 bases). Trimming cost V 3 bases and J 10 bases, with 19 bases left between them. The CDR3 has 16 residues. The germline V gene has CDR1 SEHNR and CDR2 FQNEAQ (reference sequence). CDR3 DNA sequence: TGTGCCAGCAGCTTCACCCTCCCGGGGCTCTTATCACCCCTCCACTTT. Translation gives CASSFTLPGLLSPLHF.

The chain carries TRBV12-3 or TRBV12-4 and TRBJ1-2; a weak D match, TRBD1 (6 bases). The CDR3 runs 15 residues. Trimming stripped 2 bases from V and 3 bases from J, with 13 bases between. The CDR3 DNA reads as TGTGCCAGCAGTTTATCGGGCAGGGGTCACTATGGCTACACCTTC. Amino acid sequence: CASSLSGRGHYGYTF.

This chain links TRBV7-6 with TRBJ2-2; 8 nucleotides align to TRBD2. The V segment lost 5 bases and the J segment 8 bases; nucleotides outside the gene matches: 4. Per the germline V gene, CDR1 is SGHVS and CDR2 is FNYEAQ. The CDR3 covers 13 residues. The CDR3 DNA is TGTGCCAGCAGCAGGACTAGCTTTGGGGAGCTGTTTTTT. Amino acid sequence: CASSRTSFGELFF.

The chain employs TRBV5-1 and TRBJ2-1; possibly TRBD2 for D (6 bases). This CDR3 is built from 15 residues. Trimming left V 0 bases short and J 4 bases short, with 11 bases between. The germline V gene encodes CDR1 SGHRS and CDR2 YFSETQ. CDR3 DNA: TGCGCCAGCAGCTTGGGCGGGGAAATTTACAATGAGCAGTTCTTC. It codes for CASSLGGEIYNEQFF.

The V and J genes are TRBV20-1 and TRBJ2-7, with 7 bases identical to TRBD1. The CDR3 spans 12 residues. Trimming removed 5 bases from V and 2 bases from J; junction bases left unmatched: 3. Per the germline V gene, CDR1 is DFQATT and CDR2 is SNEGSKA (reference sequence). Here the CDR3 DNA reads TGCAGTGCTGAAGGACAGGCCTACGAGCAGTACTTC. The encoded protein is CSAEGQAYEQYF.

Only a few counts were recorded for this clonotype. The chain is built from TRBV7-9 and TRBJ2-7, with 9 bases matching TRBD1. V dropped 5 bases and J dropped 7; count of bases not matched to a gene: 9. The CDR3 loop spans 14 amino acids. CDR1 SEHNR and CDR2 FQNEAQ come from the germline V gene (reference sequence). CDR3 sequence reads: CASSPRDRAWEQYF. The DNA of the CDR3 is TGTGCCAGCAGCCCCCGGGACAGGGCGTGGGAGCAGTACTTC.

The rearrangement uses TRBV3-1 and TRBJ2-7; D is undetermined. This CDR3 comprises 12 residues. Trimming pared 1 base from V and 6 bases from J, leaving 7 bases between. Germline CDR1 reads LGHDT; CDR2 reads YNNKEL (reference sequence). The CDR3 DNA reads TGTGCCAGCAGCCAAGTAGCATCCGAGCAGTACTTC. Amino acids: CASSQVASEQYF.

This chain links TRBV20-1 with TRBJ2-7; weak D call: TRBD1 (5 bases). Germline V gene lookup returns CDR1 DFQATT and CDR2 SNEGSKA (reference sequence). The V end lost 6 bases, the J end lost 0 bases, and 15 bases lay between the germline ends. This CDR3 contains 14 residues. The CDR3: CSARNRFRSYEQYF. CDR3 nucleotide sequence: TGCAGTGCCCGGAACAGGTTTCGCTCCTACGAGCAGTACTTC.

This clonotype has only a few counts. This chain links TRBV3-1 with TRBJ1-6; D ambiguous. The CDR3 extends over 11 amino acids. Trimming shortened V by 1 base and J by 14 bases, and 6 bases separated the two germline ends. CDR1 and CDR2 from the germline V gene are LGHDT and YNNKEL (reference sequence). This CDR3 is CASSQVNSLHF. DNA of the CDR3: TGTGCCAGCAGCCAAGTTAATTCCCTCCACTTT.

This chain links TRBV15 with TRBJ1-1; TRBD1 is a possible D gene (5 bases). CDR1 and CDR2 (germline): LNHNV, YYDKDF (reference sequence). The V and J ends lost 0 bases and 5 bases respectively, with 13 bases between them. This CDR3 contains 15 residues. In DNA, the CDR3 is TGTGCCACCAGCAGAGATAGGGGCAGACTGACTGAAGCTTTCTTT. Translating it yields CATSRDRGRLTEAFF.

This clonotype was seen a few times. This rearrangement joins TRBV12-3 or TRBV12-4 to TRBJ2-7; D may be TRBD1 or TRBD2 (6 bases each). The V gene lost 6 bases and the J gene lost 2 bases, with 17 bases spanning the gap. The CDR3 loop spans 15 amino acids. The CDR3 sequence is CASRAPGASTYEQYF. The CDR3 DNA reads as TGTGCCAGCAGAGCCCCGGGGGCTTCTACCTACGAGCAGTACTTC.

Many counts were recorded for this clonotype. V is TRBV5-6 and J is TRBJ2-1; TRBD2 is a possible D gene (5 bases). This CDR3 has 16 residues. Per the germline V gene, CDR1 is SGHDT and CDR2 is YYEEEE. V was clipped by 0 bases and J by 0 bases, with 10 bases between them. CDR3 residues: CASSLAKRSSYNEQFF. CDR3 coding DNA: TGTGCCAGCAGCTTGGCCAAGCGGAGCTCCTACAATGAGCAGTTCTTC.

The chain recombines TRBV20-1 with TRBJ1-2; D possibly corresponds to TRBD1 (5 bases). CDR3 size: 12 residues. CDR1 and CDR2 from the germline V gene are DFQATT and SNEGSKA (reference sequence). Trimming took 5 bases from V and 12 from J, leaving 19 bases between them. The CDR3 DNA follows: TGCAGTGCTCGTCGTGGGGCAATAGTCCACACCTTC. This encodes CSARRGAIVHTF.

This clonotype was picked up a small number of times. The chain combines TRBV20-1 with TRBJ2-7; D unclear. The CDR3 is 14 amino acids. V dropped 5 bases and J dropped 2 bases, with 16 bases sitting between them. CDR1 is DFQATT and CDR2 is SNEGSKA in the germline V gene (reference sequence). The CDR3 bases are TGCAGTGCTGTGGACCCATTGGACCCCTACGAGCAGTACTTC. Amino acid sequence: CSAVDPLDPYEQYF.

This sequence joins TRBV20-1 and TRBJ2-1; 7 positions match TRBD2. Germline V CDR1 and CDR2: DFQATT, SNEGSKA (reference sequence). V lost 2 bases and J lost 8; bases outside the gene matches: 15. The CDR3 has 16 residues. The CDR3 sequence is CSARRYLAAQTDEQFF. CDR3 nucleotides: TGCAGTGCTAGACGGTACCTAGCGGCCCAAACAGATGAGCAGTTCTTC.

In its sample, this clonotype was seen many times. J is TRBJ2-7 and V is TRBV12-3 or TRBV12-4; D is undetermined. Between the trimmed V and J ends, which lost 1 base and 3 bases, there was a span of 10 bases. The CDR3 totals 14 residues. CDR3 sequence (DNA): TGTGCCAGCAGTTTAGGACTGTCCCTCTACGAGCAGTACTTC. Its protein is CASSLGLSLYEQYF.